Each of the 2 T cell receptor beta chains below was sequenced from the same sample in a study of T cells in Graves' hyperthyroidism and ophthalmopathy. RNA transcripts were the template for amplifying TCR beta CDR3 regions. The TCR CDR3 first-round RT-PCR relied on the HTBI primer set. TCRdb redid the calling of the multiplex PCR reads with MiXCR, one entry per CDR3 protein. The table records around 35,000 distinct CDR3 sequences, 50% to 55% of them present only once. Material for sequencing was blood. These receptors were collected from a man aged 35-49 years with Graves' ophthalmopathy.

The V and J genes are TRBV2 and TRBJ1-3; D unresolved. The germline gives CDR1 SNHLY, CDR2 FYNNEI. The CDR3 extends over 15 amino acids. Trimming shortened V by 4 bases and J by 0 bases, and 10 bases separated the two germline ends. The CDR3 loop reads CASSVLRGSGNTIYF. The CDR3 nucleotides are TGTGCCAGCAGTGTTTTACGGGGCTCTGGAAACACCATATATTTT.

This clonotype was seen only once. CDR3 sequence reads: CASSSEAGAVDTQYF. For the CDR3, the DNA is TGCGCCAGCAGCTCAGAAGCGGGAGCAGTAGATACGCAGTATTTT. This chain joins TRBV5-1 and TRBJ2-3; 8 bases agree with TRBD2. J lost 5 bases, V lost 3 bases, and 8 bases had no gene match. The germline V gene encodes CDR1 SGHRS and CDR2 YFSETQ. This CDR3 region has 15 residues.